The 22 T cell receptor beta chains reported below all come from one sample, sequenced in a study of CD8 T cells in ankylosing spondylitis. Study-wide results and limits: A motif in TCR beta, a set of about eight highly homologous variants, appeared characteristic of ankylosing spondylitis blood.

Their antigens are not known. From the 5' RACE reads, TCRdb called clonotypes with MiXCR, one entry per CDR3 protein. The sample holds more than 400,000 distinct CDR3 sequences, less than 6% seen once. The source material was blood, either unsorted or a sorted T cell fraction (not recorded which). The receptors derive from a male donor with ankylosing spondylitis.

This clonotype was seen many times. The chain links TRBV6-5 to TRBJ1-1, with D perhaps TRBD1 (6 bases). The germline V gene encodes CDR1 MNHEY and CDR2 SVGAGI. Trimming cost V 4 bases and J 3 bases, with 15 bases left between them. CDR3 size: 15 residues. CDR3 nucleotide sequence: TGTGCCAGCAGTTTCCTAGGGGGATCGGACACTGAAGCTTTCTTT. As protein: CASSFLGGSDTEAFF.

This clonotype was counted between two and nine times. The chain employs TRBV10-3 and TRBJ2-4; tentative D call: TRBD2 (6 bases). The CDR3 sequence is 14 residues long. CDR1 and CDR2 from the germline V gene are ENHRY and SYGVKD. The germline V and J ends were trimmed by 2 bases and 7 bases, with 12 bases remaining between them. CDR3 sequence reads: CAISERGGGNIQYF. The CDR3 coding sequence is TGTGCCATCAGTGAGAGGGGTGGGGGGAACATTCAGTACTTC.

This clonotype occurred many times. V is TRBV18 and J is TRBJ2-5; no firm D call. Germline V CDR1 and CDR2: KGHSH, LQKENI. The CDR3 consists of 11 residues. Trimming stripped 8 bases from V and 5 bases from J, with 9 bases between. CDR3 amino acids: CASSPRETQYF. CDR3 sequence (DNA): TGTGCCAGCAGCCCCAGGGAGACCCAGTACTTC.

This clonotype was recorded at least ten times. The chain uses TRBV28 and TRBJ1-6; 7 positions match TRBD1. The junction had 8 bases not matched to a gene; V was cut back by 5 bases and J by 7 bases. This CDR3 contains 15 residues. Germline V CDR1 and CDR2: MDHEN, SYDVKM. The CDR3 region is CASSIPSRGNSPLHF. As DNA, the CDR3 is TGTGCCAGCAGTATCCCCAGCAGGGGGAATTCACCCCTCCACTTT.

This clonotype was found many times. This chain joins TRBV5-6 and TRBJ2-7; 7 nucleotides match TRBD1. V trimming: 4 bases; J trimming: 1 base; junction bases outside the gene matches: 8. This CDR3 is built from 15 residues. Germline V gives CDR1 SGHDT, CDR2 YYEEEE. In DNA, the CDR3 is TGTGCCAGCAGCCCGGTGGGGACAGTGTCCTACGAGCAGTACTTC. Residues: CASSPVGTVSYEQYF. The full variable domain, with the rest looked up from reference TRBV5-6 and TRBJ2-7, is DAGVTQSPTHLIKTRGQQVTLRCSPKSGHDTVSWYQQALGQGPQFIFQYYEEEERQRGNFPDRFSGHQFPNYSSELNVNALLLGDSALYLCASSPVGTVSYEQYFGPGTRLTVT.

This clonotype was seen a few times. This rearrangement joins TRBV15 to TRBJ1-2; the D is unclear. This CDR3 is 15 amino acids long. The V gene lost 1 base and the J gene lost 6 bases, with 15 bases spanning the gap. CDR1 and CDR2 (germline): LNHNV, YYDKDF (reference sequence). The CDR3 sequence: CATSRGPSNRNGYTF. In DNA, the CDR3 is TGTGCCACCAGCAGAGGCCCGAGCAACCGGAATGGCTACACCTTC.

This clonotype has ten or more counts. The V gene is TRBV7-9, the J gene TRBJ2-3, with D maybe TRBD1 (6 bases). Germline V gene data show CDR1 as SEHNR and CDR2 as FQNEAQ (reference sequence). CDR3 length: 14 amino acids. Deletions cut 4 bases from V and 4 bases from J, with 12 bases between. CDR3 protein: CASSSLTGSDTQYF. In DNA, the CDR3 is TGTGCCAGCAGCTCACTTACAGGGTCAGATACGCAGTATTTT.

The table lists this clonotype with many counts. J is TRBJ2-5 and V is TRBV29-1; D gene uncertain. The V and J ends lost 5 bases and 2 bases respectively, with 12 bases between them. CDR1 and CDR2 (germline): SQVTM, ANQGSEA. The CDR3 covers 13 residues. CDR3 loop: CSVLSRRQETQYF. DNA of the CDR3: TGCAGCGTTCTCTCTAGAAGGCAAGAGACCCAGTACTTC.

This clonotype was observed at least ten times. This rearrangement joins TRBV6-2 or TRBV6-3 to TRBJ2-7; 7 bases match TRBD2. J lost 3 bases, V lost 7 bases, and 9 bases had no gene match. Germline V gene data show CDR1 as MNHEY and CDR2 as SVGEGT. This CDR3 comprises 14 residues. Here the CDR3 reads CASTRAGPYYEQYF. In DNA, the CDR3 is TGTGCCAGCACTAGAGCGGGACCATACTACGAGCAGTACTTC.

This clonotype was seen repeatedly, ten times or more. The rearrangement joins TRBV7-9 to TRBJ2-2, with D tentatively TRBD1 or TRBD2 (5 bases each). V lost 5 bases, J lost 1 base, and 17 bases lay in between. Germline CDR1 reads SEHNR; CDR2 reads FQNEAQ (reference sequence). This CDR3 is 17 amino acids long. The CDR3 reads CASSQNWGSRNTGELFF. CDR3 nucleotide sequence: TGTGCCAGCAGCCAGAATTGGGGGAGCCGGAACACCGGGGAGCTGTTTTTT.

This chain uses TRBV5-1 with TRBJ2-1, with 9 bases lining up with TRBD2. The CDR3 runs 14 residues. Unmatched junction bases numbered 8, after V lost 3 bases and J lost 10 bases. Per the germline V gene, CDR1 is SGHRS and CDR2 is YFSETQ. CDR3 sequence: CASSWRLAAGEQFF. The CDR3 DNA reads TGCGCCAGCAGCTGGAGACTAGCGGCCGGGGAGCAGTTCTTC.

The chain uses TRBV4-1 and TRBJ1-2, with D hard to call. This CDR3 comprises 14 residues. V gave up 1 base and J gave up 1 base, with 7 bases separating them. In germline, CDR1 is MGHRA, CDR2 YSYEKL. CDR3 amino acids: CASSQGQYNYGYTF. The CDR3 DNA reads as TGCGCCAGCAGCCAAGGGCAGTATAACTATGGCTACACCTTC.

This clonotype showed up many times. V usage is TRBV4-3 and J usage is TRBJ2-2; unclear D gene. This CDR3 region has 14 residues. V lost 0 bases and J lost 6, with 8 bases in between. Germline V gene data show CDR1 as LGHNA and CDR2 as YSLEER. The CDR3 reads CASSQDLAPGELFF. The CDR3 nucleotides read TGCGCCAGCAGCCAAGATCTGGCGCCCGGGGAGCTGTTTTTT.

This clonotype has at least ten counts. The chain links TRBV11-1 to TRBJ2-1; 10 bases align to TRBD2. V lost 4 bases and J lost 1; bases outside the gene matches: 13. The length of the CDR3 is 19 residues. Per germline, CDR1 SGHAT and CDR2 FQDESV (reference sequence). CDR3 nucleotide sequence: TGTGCCAGCAGCTGGACCCTGTTCCCTAGCGGGGGATCCTACAATGAGCAGTTCTTC. Encoded protein: CASSWTLFPSGGSYNEQFF.

This clonotype was observed many times. V usage is TRBV5-1 and J usage is TRBJ2-1; 7 bases align to TRBD1. V lost 6 bases to trimming and J lost 7 bases; unmatched junction nucleotides: 7. Germline V gene lookup returns CDR1 SGHRS and CDR2 YFSETQ. This CDR3 region has 13 residues. DNA of the CDR3: TGCGCCAGCAACGAGGGACAGACTAATGAGCAGTTCTTC. Its translation: CASNEGQTNEQFF.

This clonotype was seen many times. The chain has TRBV4-2 and TRBJ2-1; TRBD2 is a possible D gene (5 bases). The CDR3 spans 16 residues. V was cut by 2 bases and J by 0 bases, with 11 bases left in between. In germline, CDR1 is LGHNA, CDR2 YNFKEQ. CDR3 nucleotides: TGTGCCAGCAGCCAACCCGGACTGTTCTCCTACAATGAGCAGTTCTTC. Its translation is CASSQPGLFSYNEQFF.

The J gene is TRBJ1-1, the V gene TRBV9; D is ambiguous. V was cut by 4 bases and J by 3 bases, with 10 bases left in between. Per germline, CDR1 SGDLS and CDR2 YYNGEE. The CDR3 totals 13 residues. The CDR3 region is CASSPFTDTEAFF. DNA of the CDR3: TGTGCCAGCAGCCCCTTTACAGACACTGAAGCTTTCTTT. Combining the CDR3 with reference TRBV9 and TRBJ1-1 gives the whole variable domain DSGVTQTPKHLITATGQRVTLRCSPRSGDLSVYWYQQSLDQGLQFLIQYYNGEERAKGNILERFSAQQFPDLHSELNLSSLELGDSALYFCASSPFTDTEAFFGQGTRLTVV.

Many counts were recorded for this clonotype. For the CDR3, the DNA is TGCAGTGCTCTAGCGGGAGCCGGTACGGGCGAGCAGTACTTC. It translates to CSALAGAGTGEQYF. The chain combines TRBV20-1 with TRBJ2-7, with 10 bases identical to TRBD2. The CDR3 sequence is 14 residues long. Trimming took 5 bases from V and 6 from J; bases not matched to a gene: 10. Germline V gives CDR1 DFQATT, CDR2 SNEGSKA (reference sequence).

The chain links TRBV7-8 to TRBJ2-1; 8 nucleotides align to TRBD2. The CDR3 runs 14 residues. The germline CDR1 and CDR2 sequences are SGHVS and FQNEAQ. Trimming cost V 10 bases and J 1 base; bases outside gene matches: 6. As DNA, the CDR3 is TGTGCCACCATGTCGGGGGGGTCCTACAATGAGCAGTTCTTC. Translating it yields CATMSGGSYNEQFF.

This clonotype was counted many times. The J gene is TRBJ2-7, the V gene TRBV6-5; a possible D gene is TRBD1 (6 bases). V lost 0 bases to trimming and J lost 6 bases, with 12 bases between them. Germline-derived CDR1 and CDR2 are MNHEY and SVGAGI. This CDR3 spans 14 amino acids. Here the CDR3 DNA reads TGTGCCAGCAGTTACTCGAAGGCAGGGGCCGAGCAGTACTTC. It codes for CASSYSKAGAEQYF.

This clonotype was found many times. The rearrangement uses TRBV20-1 and TRBJ1-2, with D perhaps TRBD1 (6 bases). The CDR3 runs 18 residues. The V and J ends lost 4 bases and 0 bases respectively, with 24 bases between them. Germline CDR1 is DFQATT and CDR2 is SNEGSKA (reference sequence). This CDR3 is CSATSSRDIKVPNYGYTF. The CDR3 region has the DNA TGCAGTGCTACGTCAAGCCGGGACATCAAGGTGCCTAACTATGGCTACACCTTC.

The chain uses TRBV30 and TRBJ1-1, with unresolved D. V was pared by 1 base and J by 3 bases, with 15 bases between. The CDR3 runs 15 residues. From germline, CDR1 is GTSNPN and CDR2 SVGIG (reference sequence). The CDR3 DNA reads TGTGCCTGGAGTGCCGGCCCCATGGGGTACACTGAAGCTTTCTTT. Encoded protein: CAWSAGPMGYTEAFF.